Presented here are 11 T cell receptor beta chains from one specimen sequenced in a study of blood T cells in healthy people across ages (dated by TCRdb to about 2015). The library was built by means of 5' RACE. The sequencer was an Illumina HiSeq 2500. A second PCR of roughly 6 to 11 cycles was run with a J-beta primer mix and a sample-barcoded 5' primer. TCRdb reprocessed the public reads (quality trimming at Q25 with fastp, clone calling with MiXCR) and kept in-frame beta chains. When rows share a CDR3 protein, they turn into one entry using the most common DNA and genes. Present in this sample are some 760,000 distinct CDR3 sequences, approximately 25% of which were seen just once. The ten biggest clones cover 9% to 9.5% of the sample. Separately, the same data were catalogued under a study of T cells of mothers and their children.

Sequenced input: blood. These receptors came from a boy between 5 and 17 years old in good health.

This clonotype was picked up a small number of times. The gene calls are TRBV5-1 and TRBJ2-6; D unresolved. The CDR3 runs to 14 residues. Trimming left V 2 bases short and J 3 bases short, with 6 bases between. Germline V CDR1 and CDR2: SGHRS, YFSETQ. The CDR3 sequence: CASSFPDGANVLTF. DNA for the CDR3: TGCGCCAGCAGCTTTCCAGATGGGGCCAACGTCCTGACTTTC. Complete variable domain (other parts from reference TRBV5-1 and TRBJ2-6): KAGVTQTPRYLIKTRGQQVTLSCSPISGHRSVSWYQQTPGQGLQFLFEYFSETQRNKGNFPGRFSGRQFSNSRSEMNVSTLELGDSALYLCASSFPDGANVLTFGAGSRLTVL.

This chain connects TRBV6-1 to TRBJ2-3; TRBD1 aligns across 7 bases. From germline, CDR1 is MNHNS and CDR2 SASEGT. The CDR3 length is 13 residues. The ends lost 8 bases at V and 0 bases at J; junction bases unmatched: 2. The CDR3 region is CASRDRSTDTQYF. The CDR3 nucleotides are TGTGCCAGCCGGGACAGAAGCACAGATACGCAGTATTTT.

This sequence joins TRBV11-1 and TRBJ2-5; 13 bases map to TRBD2. The CDR3 covers 16 residues. The germline gives CDR1 SGHAT, CDR2 FQDESV (reference sequence). J gave up 2 bases and V 4 bases, and 4 bases lay outside the gene matches. CDR3 nucleotides: TGTGCCAGCAGCTCCCGGGGACTAGCGGGACAAGAGACCCAGTACTTC. Its translation is CASSSRGLAGQETQYF.

CDR3 nucleotides: TGTGCCAGCGGTAAACAGGGCGCTAACTATGGCTACACCTTC. Translated: CASGKQGANYGYTF. The V gene is TRBV2, the J gene TRBJ1-2; D is perhaps TRBD1 (6 bases). CDR3 length: 14 residues. Germline V CDR1 and CDR2: SNHLY, FYNNEI. V dropped 8 bases and J dropped 0 bases, with 13 bases sitting between them.

This clonotype was picked up a small number of times. This chain joins TRBV2 and TRBJ2-5; 14 positions agree with TRBD2. This CDR3 spans 15 amino acids. In germline, CDR1 is SNHLY, CDR2 FYNNEI. V trimming: 6 bases; J trimming: 3 bases; junction bases outside the gene matches: 3. The CDR3: CASRGLAGGEETQYF. CDR3 in DNA: TGTGCCAGCAGAGGACTAGCGGGAGGTGAAGAGACCCAGTACTTC.

The chain has TRBV4-1 and TRBJ2-3; D is ambiguous. CDR1 is MGHRA, CDR2 YSYEKL, per germline. Trimming removed 0 bases from V and 2 bases from J, with 6 bases in between. The CDR3 consists of 14 residues. The CDR3 coding sequence is TGCGCCAGCAGCCAAGATATGAACACAGATACGCAGTATTTT. It is translated as CASSQDMNTDTQYF.

As DNA, the CDR3 is TGTGCCAGCAGTTTAGGGACGGGAAGTAATTGCAATCAGCCCCAGCATTTT. Its translation: CASSLGTGSNCNQPQHF. The rearrangement joins TRBV12-3 or TRBV12-4 to TRBJ1-5; no definite D call. The CDR3 consists of 17 residues. Deletions cut 1 base from V and 2 bases from J, with 15 bases between.

As regards this clonotype: One end of the junction is discordant with germline, which a read error may explain. The genes are TRBV20-1 and TRBJ2-1, with TRBD2 identical over 13 bases. Judging by the DNA end, TRBJ2-5 fits better; the J call may be wrong. CDR1 is DFQATT, CDR2 SNEGSKA, per germline (reference sequence). The CDR3 extends over 16 amino acids. CDR3 residues: CSASRRTSGGQGTQYF. CDR3 bases: TGCAGTGCTAGCCGACGGACTAGCGGGGGACAAGGGACCCAGTACTTC.

This clonotype was picked up many times. The chain combines TRBV13 with TRBJ2-1, with 10 positions matching TRBD2. The V gene end was trimmed by 3 bases and the J gene end by 4 bases; junction bases not matched to a gene: 6. Per germline, CDR1 PRHDT and CDR2 FYEKMQ (reference sequence). CDR3 size: 16 residues. The CDR3, as DNA: TGTGCCAGCAGCTTGGAAGCTAGCGGGGGATACAATGAGCAGTTCTTC. Translated, it gives CASSLEASGGYNEQFF. Using reference TRBV13 and TRBJ2-1 for the parts outside the CDR3, the full variable domain is AAGVIQSPRHLIKEKRETATLKCYPIPRHDTVYWYQQGPGQDPQFLISFYEKMQSDKGSIPDRFSAQQFSDYHSELNMSSLELGDSALYFCASSLEASGGYNEQFFGPGTRLTVL.

This chain joins TRBV4-3 and TRBJ2-5; 8 bases fit TRBD2. The CDR3 contains 16 residues. The ends lost 6 bases at V and 6 bases at J; junction bases unmatched: 15. Germline-derived CDR1 and CDR2 are LGHNA and YSLEER. Written as DNA, the CDR3 is TGCGCCAGCAGTCAGACTCGCTTCTCGGGGGGGCAGACCCAGTACTTC. Translating gives CASSQTRFSGGQTQYF.

This clonotype was detected only a few times. The chain recombines TRBV9 with TRBJ1-2; 12 bases line up with TRBD1. Germline V lookup: CDR1 SGDLS, CDR2 YYNGEE. This CDR3 is 15 amino acids long. V lost 0 bases and J lost 6; bases outside the gene matches: 3. This CDR3 reads CASSVEGTGGDGYTF. Written as DNA, the CDR3 is TGTGCCAGCAGCGTAGAAGGGACAGGGGGCGATGGCTACACCTTC.